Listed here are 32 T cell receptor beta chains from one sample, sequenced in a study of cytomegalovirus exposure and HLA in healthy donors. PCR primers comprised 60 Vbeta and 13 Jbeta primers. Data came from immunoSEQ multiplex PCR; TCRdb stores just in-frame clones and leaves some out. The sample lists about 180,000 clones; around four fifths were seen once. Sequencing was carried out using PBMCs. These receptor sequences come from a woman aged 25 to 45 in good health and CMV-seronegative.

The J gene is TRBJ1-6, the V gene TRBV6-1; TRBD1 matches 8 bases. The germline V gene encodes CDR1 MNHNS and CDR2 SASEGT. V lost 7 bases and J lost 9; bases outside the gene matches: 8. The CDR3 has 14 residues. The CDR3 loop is CASNPTGEGSPLHF. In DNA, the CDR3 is TGTGCCAGCAATCCGACAGGGGAAGGTTCACCCCTCCACTTT.

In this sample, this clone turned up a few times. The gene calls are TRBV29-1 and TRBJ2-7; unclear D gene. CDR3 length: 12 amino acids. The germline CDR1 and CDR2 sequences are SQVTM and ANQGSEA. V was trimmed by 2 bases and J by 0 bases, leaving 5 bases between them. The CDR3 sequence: CSVETGSYEQYF. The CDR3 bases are TGCAGCGTTGAAACGGGCTCCTACGAGCAGTACTTC.

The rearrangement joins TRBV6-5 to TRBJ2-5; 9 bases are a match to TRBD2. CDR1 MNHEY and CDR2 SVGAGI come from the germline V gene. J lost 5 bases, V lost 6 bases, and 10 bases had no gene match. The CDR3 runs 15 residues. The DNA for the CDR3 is TGTGCCAGCAGACCACCGGGACTAGCTTCGGAGACCCAGTACTTC. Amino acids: CASRPPGLASETQYF.

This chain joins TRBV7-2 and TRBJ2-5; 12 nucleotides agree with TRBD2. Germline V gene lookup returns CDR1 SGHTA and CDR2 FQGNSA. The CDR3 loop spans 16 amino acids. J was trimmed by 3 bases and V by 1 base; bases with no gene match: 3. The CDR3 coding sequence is TGTGCCAGCAGCTTAGGGCTAGCGGGGGGGGAAGAGACCCAGTACTTC. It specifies CASSLGLAGGEETQYF.

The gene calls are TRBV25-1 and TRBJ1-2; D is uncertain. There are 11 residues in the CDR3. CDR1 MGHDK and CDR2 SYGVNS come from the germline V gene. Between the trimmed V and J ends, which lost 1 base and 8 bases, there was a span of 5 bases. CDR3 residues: CASSESGGYTF. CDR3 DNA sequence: TGTGCCAGCAGTGAATCCGGGGGCTACACCTTC.

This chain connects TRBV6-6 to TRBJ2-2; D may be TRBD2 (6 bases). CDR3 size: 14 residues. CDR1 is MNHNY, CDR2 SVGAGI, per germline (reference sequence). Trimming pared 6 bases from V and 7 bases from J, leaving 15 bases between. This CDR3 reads CASRLDNGGGELFF. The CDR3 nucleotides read TGTGCCAGCAGGCTTGACAACGGGGGCGGGGAGCTGTTTTTT.

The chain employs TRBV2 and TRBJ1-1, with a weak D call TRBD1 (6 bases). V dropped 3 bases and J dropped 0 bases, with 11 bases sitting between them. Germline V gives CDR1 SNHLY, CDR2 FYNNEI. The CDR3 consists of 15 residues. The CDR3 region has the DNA TGTGCCAGCAGTGAGGACAGTGCAGTGAACACTGAAGCTTTCTTT. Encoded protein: CASSEDSAVNTEAFF.

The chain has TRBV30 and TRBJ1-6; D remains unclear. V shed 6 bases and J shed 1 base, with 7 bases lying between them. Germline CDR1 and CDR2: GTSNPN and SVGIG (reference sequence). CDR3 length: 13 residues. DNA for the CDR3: TGTGCCTGCCCGAGTTCCTATAATTCACCCCTCCACTTT. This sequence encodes CACPSSYNSPLHF.

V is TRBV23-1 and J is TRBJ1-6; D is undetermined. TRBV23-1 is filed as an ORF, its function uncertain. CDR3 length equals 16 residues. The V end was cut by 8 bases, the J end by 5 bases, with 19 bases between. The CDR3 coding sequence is TGCGCCAGCGGAAATTACACGGGTATTCATAATTCACCCCTCCACTTT. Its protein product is CASGNYTGIHNSPLHF.

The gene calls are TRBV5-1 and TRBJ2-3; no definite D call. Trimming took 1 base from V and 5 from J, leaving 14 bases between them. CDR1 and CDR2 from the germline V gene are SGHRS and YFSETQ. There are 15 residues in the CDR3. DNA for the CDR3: TGCGCCAGCAGCTTGTCCGGAGTAGCAAGAGATACGCAGTATTTT. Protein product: CASSLSGVARDTQYF.

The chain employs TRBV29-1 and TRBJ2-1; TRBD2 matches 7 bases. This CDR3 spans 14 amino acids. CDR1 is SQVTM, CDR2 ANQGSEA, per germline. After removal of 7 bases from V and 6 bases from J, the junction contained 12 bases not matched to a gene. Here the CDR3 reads CSGTPAGLTNEQFF. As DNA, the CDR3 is TGCAGCGGGACCCCGGCGGGACTAACCAATGAGCAGTTCTTC.

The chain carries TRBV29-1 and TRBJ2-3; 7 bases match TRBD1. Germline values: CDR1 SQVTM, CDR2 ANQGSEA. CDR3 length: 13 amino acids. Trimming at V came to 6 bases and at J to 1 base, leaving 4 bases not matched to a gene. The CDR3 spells CSVGGTGTDTQYF. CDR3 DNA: TGCAGCGTGGGTGGGACAGGCACAGATACGCAGTATTTT.

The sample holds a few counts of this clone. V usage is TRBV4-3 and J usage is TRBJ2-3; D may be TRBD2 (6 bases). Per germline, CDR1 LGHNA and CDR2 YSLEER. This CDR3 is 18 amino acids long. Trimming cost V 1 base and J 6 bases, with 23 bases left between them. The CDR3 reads CASSQASAGLTRLDTQYF. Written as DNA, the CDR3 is TGCGCCAGCAGCCAAGCGAGCGCGGGACTCACCCGTCTCGATACGCAGTATTTT.

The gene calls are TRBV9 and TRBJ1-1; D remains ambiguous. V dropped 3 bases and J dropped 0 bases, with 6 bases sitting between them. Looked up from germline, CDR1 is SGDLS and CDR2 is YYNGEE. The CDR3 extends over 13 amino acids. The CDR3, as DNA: TGTGCCAGCAGCGCGATAGTGAACACTGAAGCTTTCTTT. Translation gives CASSAIVNTEAFF. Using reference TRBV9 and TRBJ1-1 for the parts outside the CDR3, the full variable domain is DSGVTQTPKHLITATGQRVTLRCSPRSGDLSVYWYQQSLDQGLQFLIQYYNGEERAKGNILERFSAQQFPDLHSELNLSSLELGDSALYFCASSAIVNTEAFFGQGTRLTVV.

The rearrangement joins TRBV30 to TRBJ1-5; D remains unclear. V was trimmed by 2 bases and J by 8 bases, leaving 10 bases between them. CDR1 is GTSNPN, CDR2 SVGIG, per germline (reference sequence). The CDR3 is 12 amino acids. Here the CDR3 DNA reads TGTGCCTGGAGTCCCCAGAACGAGCCCCAGCATTTT. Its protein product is CAWSPQNEPQHF.

The CDR3 spells CATSRVTTGRYEQYF. The CDR3 nucleotides read TGTGCCACCAGCAGAGTGACCACAGGAAGGTACGAGCAGTACTTC. V is TRBV15 and J is TRBJ2-7; D possibly corresponds to TRBD1 (5 bases). This CDR3 has 15 residues. Looked up from germline, CDR1 is LNHNV and CDR2 is YYDKDF (reference sequence). V was shortened by 1 base and J by 4 bases, with 14 bases between the two germline ends. Filled out from reference TRBV15 and TRBJ2-7, the complete variable domain reads DAMVIQNPRYQVTQFGKPVTLSCSQTLNHNVMYWYQQKSSQAPKLLFHYYDKDFNNEADTPDNFQSRRPNTSFCFLDIRSPGLGDTAMYLCATSRVTTGRYEQYFGPGTRLTVT.

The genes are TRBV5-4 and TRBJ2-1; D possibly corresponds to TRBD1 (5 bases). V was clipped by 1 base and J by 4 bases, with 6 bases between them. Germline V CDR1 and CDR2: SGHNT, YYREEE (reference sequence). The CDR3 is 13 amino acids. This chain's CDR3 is CASSLPGYNEQFF. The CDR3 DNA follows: TGTGCCAGCAGCTTGCCAGGGTACAATGAGCAGTTCTTC.

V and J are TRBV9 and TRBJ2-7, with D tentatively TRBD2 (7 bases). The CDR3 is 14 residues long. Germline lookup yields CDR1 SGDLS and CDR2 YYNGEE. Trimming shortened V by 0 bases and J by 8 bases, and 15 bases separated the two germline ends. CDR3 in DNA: TGTGCCAGCAGCGTAGAGGGGGGGGGTCTGAAGCAGTACTTC. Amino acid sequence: CASSVEGGGLKQYF.

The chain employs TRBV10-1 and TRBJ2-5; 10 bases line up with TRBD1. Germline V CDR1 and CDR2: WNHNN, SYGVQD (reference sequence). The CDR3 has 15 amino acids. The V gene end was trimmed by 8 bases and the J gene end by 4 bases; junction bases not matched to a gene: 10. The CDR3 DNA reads TGCGCCAGCGCCCGGGACAGGGGAATAAGAGAGACCCAGTACTTC. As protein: CASARDRGIRETQYF.

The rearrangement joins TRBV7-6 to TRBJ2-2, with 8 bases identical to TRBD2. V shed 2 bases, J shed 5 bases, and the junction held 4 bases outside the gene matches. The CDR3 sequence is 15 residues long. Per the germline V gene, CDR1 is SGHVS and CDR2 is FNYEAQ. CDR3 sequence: CASSLFPGGTGELFF. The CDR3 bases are TGTGCCAGCAGCTTATTCCCGGGGGGGACCGGGGAGCTGTTTTTT.

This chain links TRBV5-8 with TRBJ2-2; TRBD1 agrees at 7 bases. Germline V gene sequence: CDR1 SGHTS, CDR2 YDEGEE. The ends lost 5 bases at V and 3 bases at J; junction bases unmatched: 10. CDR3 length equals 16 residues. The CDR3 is CASSLLWQGDTGELFF. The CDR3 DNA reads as TGTGCCAGCAGTTTGTTATGGCAGGGGGACACCGGGGAGCTGTTTTTT.

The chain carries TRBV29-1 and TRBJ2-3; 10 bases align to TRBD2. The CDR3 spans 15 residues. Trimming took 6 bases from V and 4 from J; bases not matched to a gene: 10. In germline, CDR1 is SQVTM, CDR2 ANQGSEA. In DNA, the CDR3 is TGCAGCGTCCGTCCTAGCGGGGGATCTTCAGATACGCAGTATTTT. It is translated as CSVRPSGGSSDTQYF.

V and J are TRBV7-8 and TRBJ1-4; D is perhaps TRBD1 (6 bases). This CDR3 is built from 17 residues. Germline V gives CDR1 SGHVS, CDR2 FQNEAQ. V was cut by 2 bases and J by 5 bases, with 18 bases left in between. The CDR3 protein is CASSLRTMGASNEKLFF. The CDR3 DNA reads TGTGCCAGCAGCTTAAGGACGATGGGGGCTTCCAATGAAAAACTGTTTTTT.

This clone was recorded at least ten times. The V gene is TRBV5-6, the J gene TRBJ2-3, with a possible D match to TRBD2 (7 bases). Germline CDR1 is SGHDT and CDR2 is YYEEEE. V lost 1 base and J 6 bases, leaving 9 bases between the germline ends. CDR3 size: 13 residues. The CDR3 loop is CASSLRGGDTQYF. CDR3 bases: TGTGCCAGCAGCTTGCGCGGGGGCGATACGCAGTATTTT.

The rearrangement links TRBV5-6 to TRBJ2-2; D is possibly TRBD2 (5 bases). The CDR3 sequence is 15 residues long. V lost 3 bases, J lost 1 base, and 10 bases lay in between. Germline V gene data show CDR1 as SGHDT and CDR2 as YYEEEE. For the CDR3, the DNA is TGTGCCAGCAGCTCTGTACTAGGGAACACCGGGGAGCTGTTTTTT. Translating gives CASSSVLGNTGELFF.

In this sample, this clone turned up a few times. The CDR3 protein is CASSIDPLTAEAFF. The CDR3 DNA follows: TGTGCCAGTAGTATAGATCCCTTAACGGCTGAAGCTTTCTTT. The chain uses TRBV19 and TRBJ1-1; D gene ambiguous. V was pared by 0 bases and J by 6 bases, with 11 bases between. This CDR3 has 14 amino acids. The V gene's germline CDR1 is LNHDA and CDR2 SQIVND (reference sequence).

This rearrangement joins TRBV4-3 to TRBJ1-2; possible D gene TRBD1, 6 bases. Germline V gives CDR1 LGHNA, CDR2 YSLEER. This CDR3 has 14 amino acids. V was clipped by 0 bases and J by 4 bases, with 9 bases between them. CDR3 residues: CASSQDGQFYGYTF. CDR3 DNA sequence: TGCGCCAGCAGCCAAGATGGACAGTTCTATGGCTACACCTTC.

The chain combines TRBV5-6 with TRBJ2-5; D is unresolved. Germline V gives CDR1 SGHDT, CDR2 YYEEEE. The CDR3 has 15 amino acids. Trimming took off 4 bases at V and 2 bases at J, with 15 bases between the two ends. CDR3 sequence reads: CASSQQARYQETQYF. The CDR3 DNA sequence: TGTGCCAGCAGCCAACAAGCGAGGTATCAAGAGACCCAGTACTTC.

The CDR3 here is CASSQTEEKWDRAADTQYF. CDR3 DNA sequence: TGTGCCAGCAGCCAGACCGAAGAGAAATGGGACAGGGCAGCAGATACGCAGTATTTT. The gene calls are TRBV5-6 and TRBJ2-3; 9 positions agree with TRBD1. The V gene end was trimmed by 4 bases and the J gene end by 4 bases; junction bases not matched to a gene: 19. The CDR3 is 19 amino acids. CDR1 and CDR2 (germline): SGHDT, YYEEEE. The whole variable domain, filled in from reference TRBV5-6 and TRBJ2-3, reads DAGVTQSPTHLIKTRGQQVTLRCSPKSGHDTVSWYQQALGQGPQFIFQYYEEEERQRGNFPDRFSGHQFPNYSSELNVNALLLGDSALYLCASSQTEEKWDRAADTQYFGPGTRLTVL.

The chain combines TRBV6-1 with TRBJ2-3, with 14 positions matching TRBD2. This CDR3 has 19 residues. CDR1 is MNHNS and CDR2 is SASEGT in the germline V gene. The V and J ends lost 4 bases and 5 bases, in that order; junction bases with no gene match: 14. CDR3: CASSVRGGLAGAFKDTQYF. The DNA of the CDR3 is TGTGCCAGCAGTGTCCGGGGGGGACTAGCGGGGGCGTTTAAAGATACGCAGTATTTT.

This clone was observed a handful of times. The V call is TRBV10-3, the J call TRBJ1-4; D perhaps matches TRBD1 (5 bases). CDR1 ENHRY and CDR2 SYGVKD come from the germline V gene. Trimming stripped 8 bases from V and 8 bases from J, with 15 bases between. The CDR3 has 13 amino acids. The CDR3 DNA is TGTGCCATCGCCGCAGGGTTTGGGGAAAAACTGTTTTTT. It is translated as CAIAAGFGEKLFF.

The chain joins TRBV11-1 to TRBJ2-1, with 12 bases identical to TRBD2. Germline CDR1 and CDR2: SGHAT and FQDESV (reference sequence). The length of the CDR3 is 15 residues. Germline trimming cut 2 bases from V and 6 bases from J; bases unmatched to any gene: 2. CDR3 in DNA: TGTGCCAGCAGCTTACTAGCGGGGGGGGTCAATGAGCAGTTCTTC. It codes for CASSLLAGGVNEQFF.